These 10 T cell receptor beta chains were all obtained from the same sample, sequenced in a study of cytomegalovirus exposure and HLA in healthy donors. The PCR made use of 60 Vbeta and 13 Jbeta primers. Here immunoSEQ multiplex PCR was the method, and the copy in TCRdb shows in-frame clones only, minus some. The data contain some 150,000 clones, approximately 80% of them singletons. Sequenced sample: PBMCs. The receptor set was obtained from a woman in her thirties or forties in good health and CMV-seronegative.

This clone was picked up one time. The chain has TRBV15 and TRBJ1-1; no clear D gene. The CDR3 spans 13 residues. V was shortened by 2 bases and J by 2 bases, with 6 bases between the two germline ends. The germline V gene encodes CDR1 LNHNV and CDR2 YYDKDF (reference sequence). The CDR3, as DNA: TGTGCCACCAGCAGACTGGGCAACACTGAAGCTTTCTTT. Protein product: CATSRLGNTEAFF.

The chain carries TRBV19 and TRBJ1-1, with TRBD1 as a possible D gene (6 bases). This CDR3 has 14 residues. The V end was cut by 1 base, the J end by 8 bases, with 14 bases between. Germline CDR1 LNHDA, CDR2 SQIVND (reference sequence). CDR3 DNA: TGTGCCAGTAGTATAGGTCGGATCACAGGGGAAGCTTTCTTT. As protein: CASSIGRITGEAFF.

The V call is TRBV5-4, the J call TRBJ1-2; D ambiguous. CDR1 and CDR2 from the germline V gene are SGHNT and YYREEE (reference sequence). The CDR3 contains 13 residues. Trimming stripped 0 bases from V and 6 bases from J, with 9 bases between. The CDR3 DNA sequence: TGTGCCAGCAGCTTGGTGGCCGCGGATGGCTACACCTTC. It specifies CASSLVAADGYTF. The entire variable domain, with the rest obtained from reference TRBV5-4 and TRBJ1-2, is as follows: ETGVTQSPTHLIKTRGQQVTLRCSSQSGHNTVSWYQQALGQGPQFIFQYYREEENGRGNFPPRFSGLQFPNYSSELNVNALELDDSALYLCASSLVAADGYTFGSGTRLTVV.

V is TRBV10-3 and J is TRBJ2-5; 8 nucleotides align to TRBD1. With 6 bases clipped from V and 4 bases from J, the junction kept 4 bases outside the gene matches. Germline V lookup: CDR1 ENHRY, CDR2 SYGVKD. CDR3 length equals 13 residues. CDR3 coding DNA: TGTGCCATCAGGCCTGGACAGGGAGAGACCCAGTACTTC. Translating it yields CAIRPGQGETQYF.

The gene calls are TRBV19 and TRBJ2-7, with 7 nucleotides matching TRBD1. Per the germline V gene, CDR1 is LNHDA and CDR2 is SQIVND (reference sequence). J lost 2 bases, V lost 4 bases, and 8 bases had no gene match. This CDR3 comprises 15 residues. CDR3 DNA: TGTGCCAGTAGTACCCGACAGGGCCCAGCCTACGAGCAGTACTTC. Translation: CASSTRQGPAYEQYF.

The chain employs TRBV7-9 and TRBJ1-4; 9 nucleotides align to TRBD1. Germline CDR1 is SEHNR and CDR2 is FQNEAQ (reference sequence). J gave up 7 bases and V 5 bases, and 8 bases lay outside the gene matches. CDR3 length: 15 residues. CDR3 in amino acids: CASSPGTGLSEKLFF. The CDR3 region has the DNA TGTGCCAGCAGCCCAGGGACAGGGTTATCTGAAAAACTGTTTTTT.

The sample holds one count of this clone. The chain links TRBV30 to TRBJ1-5; perhaps TRBD1 as D (6 bases). Per germline, CDR1 GTSNPN and CDR2 SVGIG (reference sequence). CDR3 length: 15 amino acids. V was shortened by 3 bases and J by 0 bases, with 12 bases between the two germline ends. The DNA for the CDR3 is TGTGCCTGGAGCCGGACAGATTATAGCAATCAGCCCCAGCATTTT. Amino acids: CAWSRTDYSNQPQHF.

The CDR3 nucleotides are TGTGCCATTAAAAGCGGATTGGACACTGAAGCTTTCTTT. Encoded protein: CAIKSGLDTEAFF. This rearrangement joins TRBV19 to TRBJ1-1, with D hard to call. The V gene's germline CDR1 is LNHDA and CDR2 SQIVND (reference sequence). This CDR3 comprises 13 residues. V lost 10 bases and J 3 bases, leaving 15 bases between the germline ends. Based on the CDR3 plus reference TRBV19 and TRBJ1-1, the full variable domain is DGGITQSPKYLFRKEGQNVTLSCEQNLNHDAMYWYRQDPGQGLRLIYYSQIVNDFQKGDIAEGYSVSREKKESFPLTVTSAQKNPTAFYLCAIKSGLDTEAFFGQGTRLTVV.

This chain joins TRBV6-6 and TRBJ2-7; the match to TRBD2 covers 9 bases. With 2 bases clipped from V and 3 bases from J, the junction kept 2 bases outside the gene matches. Germline V gene sequence: CDR1 MNHNY, CDR2 SVGAGI (reference sequence). There are 14 residues in the CDR3. The CDR3 protein is CASSYGAGGYEQYF. The CDR3 DNA sequence: TGTGCCAGCAGTTACGGAGCGGGGGGCTACGAGCAGTACTTC.

The chain has TRBV9 and TRBJ2-7; TRBD1 agrees at 9 bases. With V trimmed by 0 bases and J by 7 bases, 8 bases remained unmatched. The CDR3 totals 15 residues. The germline CDR1 and CDR2 sequences are SGDLS and YYNGEE. CDR3 DNA: TGTGCCAGCAGCGTAGTAGGACAGGGGTTGGAGGAGCAGTACTTC. It is translated as CASSVVGQGLEEQYF. Supplemented by reference TRBV9 and TRBJ2-7, the full variable domain reads DSGVTQTPKHLITATGQRVTLRCSPRSGDLSVYWYQQSLDQGLQFLIQYYNGEERAKGNILERFSAQQFPDLHSELNLSSLELGDSALYFCASSVVGQGLEEQYFGPGTRLTVT.